These 24 T cell receptor beta chains were all obtained from the same sample, sequenced in a study of PD-L1 blockade in urothelial cancer. Sequenced by immunoSEQ multiplex PCR; TCRdb stores in-frame clones only, minus some. The sample yields 50,000 or so clones, more than 75% seen once. The sequencing here drew on PBMCs, taken around atezolizumab (anti-PD-L1) treatment. Receptors originate from a man aged 60 to 75 with urothelial cancer.

The rearrangement joins TRBV5-1 to TRBJ2-7; D gene ambiguous. CDR1 is SGHRS and CDR2 is YFSETQ in the germline V gene. Trimming removed 0 bases from V and 3 bases from J, with 10 bases in between. The CDR3 covers 14 residues. CDR3 in DNA: TGCGCCAGCAGCTTGGGTGTCGGGTTCTACGAGCAGTACTTC. It yields the protein CASSLGVGFYEQYF.

This sequence joins TRBV5-1 and TRBJ2-2; unclear D gene. The germline gives CDR1 SGHRS, CDR2 YFSETQ. The CDR3 length is 16 residues. V shed 1 base and J shed 4 bases, with 14 bases lying between them. CDR3 residues: CASSLNSASGTGELFF. CDR3 nucleotides: TGCGCCAGCAGCTTGAATTCGGCGTCAGGCACCGGGGAGCTGTTTTTT.

The rearrangement links TRBV2 to TRBJ1-2; D is perhaps TRBD1 (6 bases). Germline CDR1 reads SNHLY; CDR2 reads FYNNEI. There are 13 residues in the CDR3. The ends were cut back, 6 bases at V and 4 bases at J, with 12 bases in the middle. CDR3 nucleotides: TGTGCCAGCAGAGGGACATTCGGCTATGGCTACACCTTC. Its protein product is CASRGTFGYGYTF.

This clone is medium-sized within its sample. This rearrangement joins TRBV27 to TRBJ2-1; a weak D match, TRBD2 (5 bases). The CDR3 spans 11 residues. V dropped 8 bases and J dropped 7 bases, with 9 bases sitting between them. From germline, CDR1 is MNHEY and CDR2 SMNVEV (reference sequence). The CDR3 nucleotides read TGTGCCAGCTTTCGCGGGAATGAGCAGTTCTTC. It codes for CASFRGNEQFF.

The CDR3 bases are TGTGCCTGGGAGCGTGGTAGCGGAGGCTACGAGCAGTACTTC. The encoded protein is CAWERGSGGYEQYF. This chain uses TRBV30 with TRBJ2-7, with D perhaps matching TRBD2 (6 bases). Trimming removed 5 bases at V and 3 bases at J, with 17 bases between. The germline V gene encodes CDR1 GTSNPN and CDR2 SVGIG (reference sequence). CDR3 size: 14 residues.

The sample holds a few counts of this clone. The chain combines TRBV5-1 with TRBJ1-1; 7 bases match TRBD1. V was pared by 7 bases and J by 3 bases, with 9 bases of the junction left unmatched. CDR1 is SGHRS, CDR2 YFSETQ, per germline. CDR3 length: 14 amino acids. CDR3 DNA sequence: TGCGCCAGCCAAAGCCTTACAGGGGACACTGAAGCTTTCTTT. Its translation is CASQSLTGDTEAFF.

This chain joins TRBV19 and TRBJ1-5, with TRBD1 as a possible D gene (6 bases). CDR3 length equals 15 residues. The germline V gene has CDR1 LNHDA and CDR2 SQIVND (reference sequence). V lost 4 bases and J 0 bases, leaving 10 bases between the germline ends. The CDR3 reads CASSTRTDSNQPQHF. In nucleotides, the CDR3 is TGTGCCAGTAGTACTCGGACAGATAGCAATCAGCCCCAGCATTTT. The full variable domain, completed using reference TRBV19 and TRBJ1-5, is DGGITQSPKYLFRKEGQNVTLSCEQNLNHDAMYWYRQDPGQGLRLIYYSQIVNDFQKGDIAEGYSVSREKKESFPLTVTSAQKNPTAFYLCASSTRTDSNQPQHFGDGTRLSIL.

J is TRBJ1-5 and V is TRBV7-2; 7 bases map to TRBD1. The V gene's germline CDR1 is SGHTA and CDR2 FQGNSA. This CDR3 comprises 14 residues. V lost 5 bases and J lost 5; bases outside the gene matches: 6. The CDR3 sequence is CASSIQGTHQPQHF. In DNA form, the CDR3 reads TGTGCCAGCAGCATACAGGGGACACATCAGCCCCAGCATTTT.

The chain couples TRBV18 to TRBJ2-1, with D maybe TRBD2 (7 bases). Trimming took 3 bases from V and 0 from J, leaving 12 bases between them. The CDR3 has 16 amino acids. CDR1 is KGHSH and CDR2 is LQKENI in the germline V gene. The CDR3 nucleotides are TGTGCCAGCTCACCGTCCCGGGGGGCCTCCTACAATGAGCAGTTCTTC. Amino acid sequence: CASSPSRGASYNEQFF.

The J gene is TRBJ2-1, the V gene TRBV5-1, with TRBD1 identical over 9 bases. The germline V gene encodes CDR1 SGHRS and CDR2 YFSETQ. The CDR3 spans 16 residues. V trimming: 5 bases; J trimming: 6 bases; junction bases outside the gene matches: 12. In DNA, the CDR3 is TGCGCCAGCAGGGTTAATTGGGACAGGGTAAGCAATGAGCAGTTCTTC. It yields the protein CASRVNWDRVSNEQFF.

This clone was counted only a few times. The V gene is TRBV29-1, the J gene TRBJ1-4; 7 bases are a match to TRBD1. Trimming at V came to 6 bases and at J to 0 bases, leaving 4 bases not matched to a gene. CDR3 length: 14 amino acids. In germline, CDR1 is SQVTM, CDR2 ANQGSEA. The CDR3 region is CSVTGKTTNEKLFF. CDR3 DNA sequence: TGCAGCGTGACAGGGAAAACAACTAATGAAAAACTGTTTTTT.

The J gene is TRBJ2-3, the V gene TRBV4-2; 11 nucleotides match TRBD2. Germline CDR1 and CDR2: LGHNA and YNFKEQ. The J segment lost 2 bases and the V segment lost 4 bases, leaving 8 bases of the junction unmatched. The CDR3 consists of 17 residues. Here the CDR3 DNA reads TGTGCCAGCAGCCTAGAAGCTAGCGGGGGGCCCACAGATACGCAGTATTTT. Protein product: CASSLEASGGPTDTQYF.

The genes are TRBV7-2 and TRBJ1-1, with TRBD1 as a possible D gene (6 bases). The CDR3 totals 13 residues. Germline V lookup: CDR1 SGHTA, CDR2 FQGNSA. V was shortened by 7 bases and J by 1 base, with 10 bases between the two germline ends. The DNA of the CDR3 is TGTGCCAGCAACCGACAGGAGAACACTGAAGCTTTCTTT. Amino acids: CASNRQENTEAFF.

This clone was counted a single time. The rearrangement uses TRBV6-6 and TRBJ1-2; no definite D call. The germline V gene has CDR1 MNHNY and CDR2 SVGAGI (reference sequence). CDR3 length equals 13 residues. V was shortened by 4 bases and J by 3 bases, with 9 bases between the two germline ends. Here the CDR3 reads CASSFLAHYGYTF. CDR3 coding DNA: TGTGCCAGCAGTTTTTTGGCACACTATGGCTACACCTTC.

This sequence joins TRBV30 and TRBJ1-3; no clear D. Germline lookup yields CDR1 GTSNPN and CDR2 SVGIG (reference sequence). The CDR3 covers 14 residues. Trimming removed 1 base at V and 3 bases at J, with 10 bases between. This chain's CDR3 is CAWSGRRSGNTIYF. The CDR3 nucleotides read TGTGCCTGGAGTGGACGACGGAGTGGAAACACCATATATTTT.

In its sample, this clone was seen once. This rearrangement joins TRBV7-9 to TRBJ1-2, with D perhaps TRBD1 (5 bases). The CDR3 has 14 residues. Germline CDR1 reads SEHNR; CDR2 reads FQNEAQ (reference sequence). V was shortened by 1 base and J by 8 bases, with 14 bases between the two germline ends. CDR3: CASSLDGGTRGYTF. DNA of the CDR3: TGTGCCAGCAGCTTAGATGGGGGGACTAGGGGCTACACCTTC.

The chain links TRBV19 to TRBJ1-5, with D unresolved. The V gene lost 7 bases and the J gene lost 8 bases, with 21 bases spanning the gap. This CDR3 is 15 amino acids long. Per germline, CDR1 LNHDA and CDR2 SQIVND (reference sequence). The CDR3 DNA reads TGTGCCAGTACCCCCCTTGTGGCGAGGGCTGAGCCCCAGCATTTT. It specifies CASTPLVARAEPQHF.

This chain joins TRBV15 and TRBJ2-3, with TRBD1 matching 9 bases. The V and J ends lost 3 bases and 2 bases, in that order; junction bases with no gene match: 9. The CDR3 totals 17 residues. Germline loops: CDR1 LNHNV, CDR2 YYDKDF (reference sequence). In DNA form, the CDR3 reads TGTGCCACCAGCAGCGTCCCGGGACAGGGATTCACAGATACGCAGTATTTT. It encodes CATSSVPGQGFTDTQYF.

CDR3 amino acids: CASSIAQALGYEQYF. As DNA, the CDR3 is TGTGCCAGTAGTATAGCTCAAGCTCTCGGGTACGAGCAGTACTTC. V usage is TRBV19 and J usage is TRBJ2-7, with D hard to call. Per germline, CDR1 LNHDA and CDR2 SQIVND (reference sequence). The ends were cut back, 1 base at V and 4 bases at J, with 14 bases in the middle. The CDR3 spans 15 residues.

The chain combines TRBV6-1 with TRBJ2-1, with TRBD2 matching 15 bases. CDR1 is MNHNS and CDR2 is SASEGT in the germline V gene. With V trimmed by 10 bases and J by 12 bases, 10 bases remained unmatched. CDR3 length: 14 residues. The CDR3 loop is CATRGTSGGMSQFF. The CDR3 DNA reads as TGTGCCACCAGGGGGACTAGCGGGGGGATGTCGCAGTTCTTC.

This clone was seen just once. The genes are TRBV28 and TRBJ2-7; 10 nucleotides match TRBD1. The CDR3 covers 15 residues. Germline CDR1 and CDR2: MDHEN and SYDVKM. V gave up 2 bases and J gave up 4 bases; unmatched junction bases: 5. CDR3 sequence reads: CASSLNRDRGYEQYF. Written as DNA, the CDR3 is TGTGCCAGCAGTTTAAACCGGGACAGGGGTTACGAGCAGTACTTC.

The chain links TRBV29-1 to TRBJ2-1; D unclear. The germline V gene has CDR1 SQVTM and CDR2 ANQGSEA. The CDR3 sequence is 11 residues long. V was trimmed by 4 bases and J by 4 bases, leaving 5 bases between them. Written as DNA, the CDR3 is TGCAGCGTTGTCAGGTACAATGAGCAGTTCTTC. Amino acids: CSVVRYNEQFF.

The chain is built from TRBV11-2 and TRBJ2-7; TRBD1 is a possible D gene (6 bases). From germline, CDR1 is SGHAT and CDR2 FQNNGV. Trimming took off 5 bases at V and 4 bases at J, with 15 bases between the two ends. The CDR3 loop spans 14 amino acids. The CDR3 loop reads CASSPYRDLYEQYF. The CDR3 DNA follows: TGTGCCAGCAGCCCATACAGGGATTTATACGAGCAGTACTTC.

The rearrangement uses TRBV30 and TRBJ2-7; D possibly corresponds to TRBD2 (5 bases). Germline V gene sequence: CDR1 GTSNPN, CDR2 SVGIG (reference sequence). The CDR3 is made up of 13 amino acids. Trimming shortened V by 4 bases and J by 7 bases, and 17 bases separated the two germline ends. CDR3 bases: TGTGCCTGGATGGGGAGACGCGAGGGAGAGCAGTACTTC. Its protein is CAWMGRREGEQYF.